The rows below give T cell receptor beta chains drawn from one sample of a study of a mutant IDH1 vaccine in newly diagnosed glioma. Clones were sequenced by immunoSEQ multiplex PCR, and TCRdb holds only the in-frame ones, with some missing. Among around 32,000 clones listed, 79% were seen once. These receptors' antigens are unknown. The starting material was PBMCs, obtained from a glioma patient whose treatment included an IDH1 peptide vaccine. The receptors were sampled from a woman aged 30 to 39 with glioma. Some clones in this sample may be carry-over from other donors' samples. Each CDR3 is given with its conserved first and last residue. A D gene is named only where the DNA matches it firmly. Clone size appears in some rows only: once, few, many, or a class for an expanded clone.

d_call: .; v_call: TRBV30; clone_size: few; j_call: TRBJ1-5; cdr3_nt: TGTGCCTGGGGGGGGGCCGGGGCTCAGCCCCAGCATTTT; cdr3_aa: CAWGGAGAQPQHF
d_call: .; v_call: TRBV7-9; clone_size: once; j_call: TRBJ2-7; cdr3_nt: TGTGCCAGCAGCTCGGGGGGCGCCCAGCCCCTATTCCACGAGCAGTACTTC; cdr3_aa: CASSSGGAQPLFHEQYF
d_call: TRBD1; v_call: TRBV2; clone_size: .; j_call: TRBJ1-5; cdr3_nt: TGTGCCAGCAGTGAGGGACAGGGCACTCAGCCCCAGCATTTT; cdr3_aa: CASSEGQGTQPQHF
d_call: .; v_call: TRBV9; clone_size: .; j_call: TRBJ1-1; cdr3_nt: TGTGCCAGCAGCTTAAGTCTGGAATTTACTGAAGCTTTCTTT; cdr3_aa: CASSLSLEFTEAFF
d_call: .; v_call: TRBV19; clone_size: few; j_call: TRBJ2-3; cdr3_nt: TGTGCCAGCGAAGGGGATACGCAGTATTTT; cdr3_aa: CASEGDTQYF
d_call: .; v_call: TRBV7-5; clone_size: .; j_call: TRBJ2-4; cdr3_nt: TGTGCCAGAAGCTTAACTGGACAGCCTGAGGTGGCGGCCAAAAACATTCAGTACTTC; cdr3_aa: CARSLTGQPEVAAKNIQYF
d_call: TRBD1; v_call: TRBV5-5; clone_size: .; j_call: TRBJ2-6; cdr3_nt: TGTGCCAGCAGCTTATCGGACAGGGCCATCTCTGGGGCCAACGTCCTGACTTTC; cdr3_aa: CASSLSDRAISGANVLTF
d_call: TRBD2; v_call: TRBV13; clone_size: .; j_call: TRBJ2-7; cdr3_nt: TGTGCCAGCAGCCCTCAAGGAACTACTAGCGGGCCGTCCTACGAGCAGTACTTC; cdr3_aa: CASSPQGTTSGPSYEQYF
d_call: .; v_call: TRBV19; clone_size: .; j_call: TRBJ2-6; cdr3_nt: TGTGCCAGTAGTATAGGGGGGTCTGGGGCCAACGTCCTGACTTTC; cdr3_aa: CASSIGGSGANVLTF
d_call: .; v_call: TRBV10-1; clone_size: .; j_call: TRBJ2-7; cdr3_nt: TGCGCCAGCAGTTCGACGGGGGAATACGAGCAGTACTTC; cdr3_aa: CASSSTGEYEQYF
d_call: .; v_call: TRBV5-1; clone_size: .; j_call: TRBJ2-7; cdr3_nt: TGCGCCAGCAGCTTGTACGGGGACTACGAGCAGTACTTC; cdr3_aa: CASSLYGDYEQYF
d_call: .; v_call: TRBV25-1; clone_size: few; j_call: TRBJ1-1; cdr3_nt: TGTGCCAGCAGTGAATATGGGGGGTCGCCTGAAGCTTTCTTT; cdr3_aa: CASSEYGGSPEAFF
d_call: .; v_call: TRBV5-1; clone_size: .; j_call: TRBJ1-3; cdr3_nt: TGCGCCAGCAGCTTGAGTGCGAGCTCTGGAAACACCATATATTTT; cdr3_aa: CASSLSASSGNTIYF
d_call: .; v_call: TRBV13; clone_size: .; j_call: TRBJ2-1; cdr3_nt: TGTGCCAGCAGCTTTAACGACAATGAGCAGTTCTTC; cdr3_aa: CASSFNDNEQFF
d_call: .; v_call: TRBV29-1; clone_size: .; j_call: TRBJ2-7; cdr3_nt: TGCAGCCCCTTTGAGCAGTACTTC; cdr3_aa: CSPFEQYF
d_call: .; v_call: TRBV6-5; clone_size: .; j_call: TRBJ2-1; cdr3_nt: TGTGCCAGCAGTTACCGGTCCGAGGGGCCAAACATCGAGCAGTTCTTC; cdr3_aa: CASSYRSEGPNIEQFF
d_call: .; v_call: TRBV6-5; clone_size: .; j_call: TRBJ1-1; cdr3_nt: TGTGCCAGCGAAAAACAGGGAATGAACACTGAAGCTTTCTTT; cdr3_aa: CASEKQGMNTEAFF
d_call: .; v_call: TRBV18; clone_size: once; j_call: TRBJ1-5; cdr3_nt: TGTGCCAGCTCACCTGACAGCGCCAATCAGCCCCAGCATTTT; cdr3_aa: CASSPDSANQPQHF
d_call: .; v_call: TRBV29-1; clone_size: few; j_call: TRBJ1-1; cdr3_nt: TGCAGCGTTCTGCTCCCCCCAGACCACACTGAAGCTTTCTTT; cdr3_aa: CSVLLPPDHTEAFF
d_call: .; v_call: TRBV29-1; clone_size: .; j_call: TRBJ1-3; cdr3_nt: TGCAGCGTTGAAACAGGACCGAGCTCTGGAAACACCATATATTTT; cdr3_aa: CSVETGPSSGNTIYF
d_call: TRBD2; v_call: TRBV9; clone_size: .; j_call: TRBJ2-7; cdr3_nt: TGTGCCAGCAGCGTAGGGACTAGCGGGGCCTACGAGCAGTACTTC; cdr3_aa: CASSVGTSGAYEQYF
d_call: TRBD2; v_call: TRBV4-2; clone_size: once; j_call: TRBJ2-3; cdr3_nt: TGTGCCAGCAGTGGACTAGCGAGAACAGATACGCAGTATTTT; cdr3_aa: CASSGLARTDTQYF
d_call: .; v_call: TRBV19; clone_size: once; j_call: TRBJ1-1; cdr3_nt: TGTGCCAGTAGTATTTCACCGACCTTGAACACTGAAGCTTTCTTT; cdr3_aa: CASSISPTLNTEAFF
d_call: .; v_call: TRBV7-2; clone_size: .; j_call: TRBJ1-1; cdr3_nt: TGTGCCAGCAGCCGGGCTCTGAACACTGAAGCTTTCTTT; cdr3_aa: CASSRALNTEAFF
d_call: TRBD2; v_call: TRBV6-1; clone_size: .; j_call: TRBJ2-2; cdr3_nt: TGTGCCAGCAGTGAAAGGTCCATGGGACTAGCGGGTACCGGGGAGCTGTTTTTT; cdr3_aa: CASSERSMGLAGTGELFF
d_call: .; v_call: TRBV9; clone_size: .; j_call: TRBJ2-5; cdr3_nt: TGTGCCAGCACCCCGGGAGCTAGGGCCCAAGAGACCCAGTACTTC; cdr3_aa: CASTPGARAQETQYF
d_call: .; v_call: TRBV15; clone_size: few; j_call: TRBJ1-2; cdr3_nt: TGTGCCACCAGCGAGAACTATGGCTACACCTTC; cdr3_aa: CATSENYGYTF
d_call: TRBD2; v_call: TRBV7-2; clone_size: .; j_call: TRBJ2-7; cdr3_nt: TGTGCCAGCAGTCCAGGTGGCGGGAGAGGGTGGGAGCAGTACTTC; cdr3_aa: CASSPGGGRGWEQYF
d_call: .; v_call: TRBV5-4; clone_size: .; j_call: TRBJ2-1; cdr3_nt: TGTGCCAGCAGCTTAGTCGGGGGCAACAATGAGCAGTTCTTC; cdr3_aa: CASSLVGGNNEQFF
d_call: TRBD1; v_call: TRBV5-6; clone_size: .; j_call: TRBJ1-4; cdr3_nt: TGTGCCAGCAGCTTGGGGACAGGACGTAATGAAAAACTGTTTTTT; cdr3_aa: CASSLGTGRNEKLFF
d_call: .; v_call: TRBV25-1; clone_size: .; j_call: TRBJ2-1; cdr3_nt: TGTGCCAGCAGTGAAGTGACGAGCTCCTACAATGAGCAGTTCTTC; cdr3_aa: CASSEVTSSYNEQFF
d_call: .; v_call: TRBV5-6; clone_size: .; j_call: TRBJ1-1; cdr3_nt: TGTGCCAGCAGCTTGAAAGTGAAAGGGACCACTGAAGCTTTCTTT; cdr3_aa: CASSLKVKGTTEAFF
d_call: .; v_call: TRBV6-4; clone_size: .; j_call: TRBJ2-7; cdr3_nt: TGTGCCAGCGGCAGCAGCCCCCACGCCTCCTACGAGCAGTACTTC; cdr3_aa: CASGSSPHASYEQYF
d_call: .; v_call: TRBV14; clone_size: .; j_call: TRBJ2-1; cdr3_nt: TGTGCCAGCAGCCGGGCCCTAGCGCAGTTCTTC; cdr3_aa: CASSRALAQFF
d_call: .; v_call: TRBV5-6; clone_size: few; j_call: TRBJ2-2; cdr3_nt: TGTGCCAGCAGAAATTGGGAATGGGGAGTCGGGGAGCTGTTTTTT; cdr3_aa: CASRNWEWGVGELFF
d_call: .; v_call: TRBV4-1; clone_size: .; j_call: TRBJ1-2; cdr3_nt: TGCGCCAGCAGCCAAGGAAGTGTATCGGCGGCTGGCTACACCTTC; cdr3_aa: CASSQGSVSAAGYTF
d_call: TRBD2; v_call: TRBV2; clone_size: .; j_call: TRBJ2-7; cdr3_nt: TGTGCCAGCAGTGTACAGAACTCCGGGACTAGGGAGTACTTC; cdr3_aa: CASSVQNSGTREYF
d_call: .; v_call: TRBV7-9; clone_size: .; j_call: TRBJ2-2; cdr3_nt: TGTGCCAGCAGCCTAATAGGACCTACTAAGACCGGGGAGCTGTTTTTT; cdr3_aa: CASSLIGPTKTGELFF
d_call: TRBD1; v_call: TRBV5-5; clone_size: .; j_call: TRBJ2-5; cdr3_nt: TGTGCCAGCAGCTTTCAAGGACCGGGACAGGGGGCGGAGACCCAGTACTTC; cdr3_aa: CASSFQGPGQGAETQYF
d_call: TRBD1; v_call: TRBV7-9; clone_size: .; j_call: TRBJ1-4; cdr3_nt: TGTGCCAGCAGCCTGGGACAGGGGACAAAGGGGGGTGAAAAACTGTTTTTT; cdr3_aa: CASSLGQGTKGGEKLFF
d_call: .; v_call: TRBV12-1; clone_size: .; j_call: TRBJ2-1; cdr3_nt: TGTGCCAGCAGCTTCCACTACAGGGACAATGAGCAGTTCTTC; cdr3_aa: CASSFHYRDNEQFF
d_call: .; v_call: TRBV28; clone_size: .; j_call: TRBJ2-7; cdr3_nt: TGTGCCAGCAAGTTCTTAGGAGCGGCCTACGAGCAGTACTTC; cdr3_aa: CASKFLGAAYEQYF
d_call: TRBD1; v_call: TRBV19; clone_size: few; j_call: TRBJ1-1; cdr3_nt: TGTGCCAGTAGTATAGCGTCAGGGGGCACTGAAGCTTTCTTT; cdr3_aa: CASSIASGGTEAFF
d_call: .; v_call: TRBV4-2; clone_size: .; j_call: TRBJ2-1; cdr3_nt: TGTGCCAGCAGCCAAGATCCCGGAGAGGGGCAGTACAATGAGCAGTTCTTC; cdr3_aa: CASSQDPGEGQYNEQFF
d_call: TRBD2; v_call: TRBV5-4; clone_size: once; j_call: TRBJ2-7; cdr3_nt: TGTGCCAGCAGCCCGGGACTAGAGTACTACGAGCAGTACTTC; cdr3_aa: CASSPGLEYYEQYF
d_call: .; v_call: TRBV5-1; clone_size: .; j_call: TRBJ2-5; cdr3_nt: TGCGCCAGCACAAGGGTGTCGGGGTCCCAAGAGACCCAGTACTTC; cdr3_aa: CASTRVSGSQETQYF
d_call: .; v_call: TRBV18; clone_size: .; j_call: TRBJ2-2; cdr3_nt: TGTGCCAGCTCAGAGATGGGGGAGCTGTTTTTT; cdr3_aa: CASSEMGELFF
d_call: .; v_call: TRBV29-1; clone_size: .; j_call: TRBJ1-1; cdr3_nt: TGCAGTGCCTTGGGGGGGGCGCGGGCTGAAGCTTTCTTT; cdr3_aa: CSALGGARAEAFF
d_call: .; v_call: TRBV5-6; clone_size: .; j_call: TRBJ1-1; cdr3_nt: TGTGCCAGCAGCTTGGGGGGGGTGAACACTGAAGCTTTCTTT; cdr3_aa: CASSLGGVNTEAFF
d_call: .; v_call: TRBV6-5; clone_size: .; j_call: TRBJ1-1; cdr3_nt: TGTGCCAGCAGTTTCGACGGGCCGGGCACTGAAGCTTTCTTT; cdr3_aa: CASSFDGPGTEAFF